Listed below are T cell receptor beta chains from one sample, sequenced in a study of PD-1 blockade in mismatch repair-deficient tumors. TCRdb keeps only in-frame clones here, not all; method: immunoSEQ multiplex PCR. Here the sample spans some 120,000 clones, about nine tenths being singletons. Material: peripheral blood, obtained roughly 70 weeks after starting pembrolizumab. The receptors stem from an adult with mismatch repair-deficient cancer. The CDR3 runs from the conserved cysteine through the conserved F or W. D genes are given only for firm matches. Only some rows state a clone size, as once, few, many or a class for expanded clones.

j_gene: TRBJ2-2; v_gene: TRBV13; abundance: -; d_gene: TRBD2; CDR3nt: TGTGCCAGCAGCTCCCCCGGACTAGCGGGAGATTGGACCGGGGAGCTGTTTTTT; CDR3aa: CASSSPGLAGDWTGELFF
j_gene: TRBJ2-1; v_gene: TRBV4-1; abundance: once; d_gene: -; CDR3nt: TGCGCCAGCAGCCCGTCCCGGGTCCCCTACAATGAGCAGTTCTTC; CDR3aa: CASSPSRVPYNEQFF
j_gene: TRBJ2-7; v_gene: TRBV7-9; abundance: once; d_gene: -; CDR3nt: TGTGCCAGCAGCCCCAGCGACGAGCAGTACTTC; CDR3aa: CASSPSDEQYF
j_gene: TRBJ1-1; v_gene: TRBV11-2; abundance: -; d_gene: -; CDR3nt: TGTGCCAGCAGCTACGGGGGGGGTGTTAACACTGAAGCTTTCTTT; CDR3aa: CASSYGGGVNTEAFF
j_gene: TRBJ2-7; v_gene: TRBV5-6; abundance: -; d_gene: -; CDR3nt: TGTGCCAGCAGCCCCATGACAACTGCGGGCTACGAGCAGTACTTC; CDR3aa: CASSPMTTAGYEQYF
j_gene: TRBJ2-7; v_gene: TRBV30; abundance: -; d_gene: -; CDR3nt: TGTGCCTGGAGTGTGTCCAACAGCTACGAGCAGTACTTC; CDR3aa: CAWSVSNSYEQYF
j_gene: TRBJ2-7; v_gene: TRBV30; abundance: -; d_gene: -; CDR3nt: TGTGCCTGGAGTGTAGGTCGGGGTAGCTCCTACGAGCAGTACTTC; CDR3aa: CAWSVGRGSSYEQYF
j_gene: TRBJ2-3; v_gene: TRBV28; abundance: -; d_gene: -; CDR3nt: TGTGCCAGCAGTTTCCTCCCTGGGACGCAGTATTTT; CDR3aa: CASSFLPGTQYF
j_gene: TRBJ2-7; v_gene: TRBV6-5; abundance: -; d_gene: -; CDR3nt: TGTGCCAGCCGGAGTGGCTACGAGCAGTACTTC; CDR3aa: CASRSGYEQYF
j_gene: TRBJ2-3; v_gene: TRBV6-1; abundance: -; d_gene: -; CDR3nt: TGTGCCAGCAGTGAAAAGGTCATGGGATCCTGGGCACCCTATTTT; CDR3aa: CASSEKVMGSWAPYF
j_gene: TRBJ2-7; v_gene: TRBV6-5; abundance: -; d_gene: TRBD1; CDR3nt: TGTGCCAGCAGTTGGGACAGGGGTTACGAGCAGTACTTC; CDR3aa: CASSWDRGYEQYF
j_gene: TRBJ2-5; v_gene: TRBV4-3; abundance: -; d_gene: TRBD1; CDR3nt: TGCGCCAGCAGCCAAGATGGGACAGCCGTGGGAGAGACCCAGTACTTC; CDR3aa: CASSQDGTAVGETQYF
j_gene: TRBJ2-3; v_gene: TRBV6-1; abundance: -; d_gene: TRBD1; CDR3nt: TGTGCCAGCAGTGAAGGGGGACAGCACACAGATACGCAGTATTTT; CDR3aa: CASSEGGQHTDTQYF
j_gene: TRBJ2-6; v_gene: TRBV7-9; abundance: -; d_gene: -; CDR3nt: TGTGCCAGCAGCTTAGTGGGTGGCTCTGGGGCCAACGTCCTGACTTTC; CDR3aa: CASSLVGGSGANVLTF
j_gene: TRBJ2-5; v_gene: TRBV5-4; abundance: once; d_gene: -; CDR3nt: TGTGCCAGCGGACCCCAGGGGCCCCGAACAATGGAGACCCAGTACTTC; CDR3aa: CASGPQGPRTMETQYF
j_gene: TRBJ2-1; v_gene: TRBV4-2; abundance: -; d_gene: TRBD1; CDR3nt: TGTGCCAGCAGCCAAAGTAGGACAGGGACCTACAATGAGCAGTTCTTC; CDR3aa: CASSQSRTGTYNEQFF
j_gene: TRBJ2-1; v_gene: TRBV29-1; abundance: -; d_gene: -; CDR3nt: TGCAGCGTTGATTCCCCGTCTAATGAGCAGTTCTTC; CDR3aa: CSVDSPSNEQFF
j_gene: TRBJ2-5; v_gene: TRBV29-1; abundance: -; d_gene: -; CDR3nt: TGCAGCGTTGCAGAGGCGGGACGCCAAGAGACCCAGTACTTC; CDR3aa: CSVAEAGRQETQYF
j_gene: TRBJ2-5; v_gene: TRBV25-1; abundance: -; d_gene: TRBD2; CDR3nt: TGTGCCAGCAGTGAATTCCTCCTAGCGGCTCAAGAGACCCAGTACTTC; CDR3aa: CASSEFLLAAQETQYF
j_gene: TRBJ2-7; v_gene: TRBV29-1; abundance: -; d_gene: -; CDR3nt: TGCAGCGTTGCCGGGGATGAACAGGGAAGTTCCTACGAGCAGTACTTC; CDR3aa: CSVAGDEQGSSYEQYF
j_gene: TRBJ2-3; v_gene: TRBV28; abundance: -; d_gene: -; CDR3nt: TGTGCCAGCAGTTCCGGCTCTAGCACAGATACGCAGTATTTT; CDR3aa: CASSSGSSTDTQYF
j_gene: TRBJ2-1; v_gene: TRBV5-4; abundance: -; d_gene: TRBD1; CDR3nt: TGTGCCAGCAGCTTGATGGGACAGGGTAACAATGAGCAGTTCTTC; CDR3aa: CASSLMGQGNNEQFF
j_gene: TRBJ2-5; v_gene: TRBV30; abundance: -; d_gene: -; CDR3nt: TGTGCCTGGAGTTTTGGGGGGATTAGTGAGACCCAGTACTTC; CDR3aa: CAWSFGGISETQYF
j_gene: TRBJ2-7; v_gene: TRBV29-1; abundance: few; d_gene: -; CDR3nt: TGCAGCGTCCTGACAGCAAACTACGAGCAGTACTTC; CDR3aa: CSVLTANYEQYF
j_gene: TRBJ2-1; v_gene: TRBV6-5; abundance: -; d_gene: -; CDR3nt: TGTGCCAGCAGCCGGCTCCGCAGAATAAAGAATGAGCAGTTCTTC; CDR3aa: CASSRLRRIKNEQFF
j_gene: TRBJ1-3; v_gene: TRBV4-1; abundance: -; d_gene: -; CDR3nt: TGCGCCAGCAGCCCCTATGGCAGGGAGGAATCCCGAAACACCATATATTTT; CDR3aa: CASSPYGREESRNTIYF
j_gene: TRBJ1-1; v_gene: TRBV5-1; abundance: -; d_gene: -; CDR3nt: TGCGCCAGCAGCATCCGGGTGAACACTGAAGCTTTCTTT; CDR3aa: CASSIRVNTEAFF
j_gene: TRBJ1-2; v_gene: TRBV7-9; abundance: -; d_gene: TRBD1; CDR3nt: TGTGCCAGCAGCTCTACAGGGGGCCTGAGCAATGGCTACACCTTC; CDR3aa: CASSSTGGLSNGYTF
j_gene: TRBJ2-5; v_gene: TRBV12-5; abundance: -; d_gene: -; CDR3nt: TGTGCTAGTGGTTTGACCCCCCCGGGGGCTGAGGAGACCCAGTACTTC; CDR3aa: CASGLTPPGAEETQYF
j_gene: TRBJ2-7; v_gene: TRBV4-1; abundance: few; d_gene: -; CDR3nt: TGCGCCAGCAGCCAAGAAACAACCTCCTACGAGCAGTACTTC; CDR3aa: CASSQETTSYEQYF
j_gene: TRBJ1-1; v_gene: TRBV7-9; abundance: -; d_gene: TRBD1; CDR3nt: TGTGCCAGCAGCCGCGGGGAGGGGGCTCCTCGGGGGAACACTGAAGCTTTCTTT; CDR3aa: CASSRGEGAPRGNTEAFF
j_gene: TRBJ2-7; v_gene: TRBV29-1; abundance: -; d_gene: TRBD2; CDR3nt: TGCAGCGTTGAATTGGCGGGACTAGCGGGCTACGAGCAGTACTTC; CDR3aa: CSVELAGLAGYEQYF
j_gene: TRBJ2-1; v_gene: TRBV6-5; abundance: -; d_gene: -; CDR3nt: TGTGCCAGCAGTTTAGCGCGGAGCTCCTACAATGAGCAGTTCTTC; CDR3aa: CASSLARSSYNEQFF
j_gene: TRBJ2-3; v_gene: TRBV7-2; abundance: -; d_gene: TRBD1; CDR3nt: TGTGCCAGCAGCTTAGTGCCGGGACAGGGGGCCAGAGATACGCAGTATTTT; CDR3aa: CASSLVPGQGARDTQYF
j_gene: TRBJ2-7; v_gene: TRBV7-2; abundance: few; d_gene: -; CDR3nt: TGTGCCAGCAGCTTAGTTCTTGCCGGGACTGGCAGTCACTACGAGCAGTACTTC; CDR3aa: CASSLVLAGTGSHYEQYF
j_gene: TRBJ2-7; v_gene: TRBV10-3; abundance: -; d_gene: TRBD2; CDR3nt: TGTGCCATCAGTGATATGCGGGAGATCCTCTACGAGCAGTACTTC; CDR3aa: CAISDMREILYEQYF
j_gene: TRBJ2-7; v_gene: TRBV4-2; abundance: -; d_gene: TRBD1; CDR3nt: TGTGCCAGCAGCCAAGAAAAGGGGACAGGTTCCTACGAGCAGTACTTC; CDR3aa: CASSQEKGTGSYEQYF
j_gene: TRBJ2-5; v_gene: TRBV7-6; abundance: -; d_gene: -; CDR3nt: TGTGCCAGCAGCTTAAGGGCGGCAGAACAAGAGACCCAGTACTTC; CDR3aa: CASSLRAAEQETQYF
j_gene: TRBJ2-3; v_gene: TRBV15; abundance: once; d_gene: -; CDR3nt: TGTGCCACCAGCAGAGATTCGCCAGGCACAGATACGCAGTATTTT; CDR3aa: CATSRDSPGTDTQYF
j_gene: TRBJ2-1; v_gene: TRBV6-5; abundance: -; d_gene: -; CDR3nt: TGTGCCAGCAGCTCGGAGTTTGGCCACCTCAATGAGCAGTTCTTC; CDR3aa: CASSSEFGHLNEQFF
j_gene: TRBJ2-1; v_gene: TRBV9; abundance: -; d_gene: -; CDR3nt: TGTGCCAGCAGCGTAAGCGGCTCCTACAATGAGCAGTTCTTC; CDR3aa: CASSVSGSYNEQFF
j_gene: TRBJ2-6; v_gene: TRBV7-2; abundance: -; d_gene: -; CDR3nt: TGTGCCAGCAGCCTAATGTCACCCGGGGCTTCCTCTGGGGCCAACGTCCTGACTTTC; CDR3aa: CASSLMSPGASSGANVLTF
j_gene: TRBJ1-2; v_gene: TRBV5-6; abundance: -; d_gene: -; CDR3nt: TGTGCCAGCAGATCAGGGGTATACTATGGCTACACCTTC; CDR3aa: CASRSGVYYGYTF
j_gene: TRBJ2-1; v_gene: TRBV7-6; abundance: -; d_gene: -; CDR3nt: TGTGCCAGCAGCCCAGGCCTGGGGCAGTTCTTC; CDR3aa: CASSPGLGQFF
j_gene: TRBJ2-1; v_gene: TRBV14; abundance: -; d_gene: TRBD2; CDR3nt: TGTGCCAGCAGCCGCACTAGCGACTATGAGCAGTTCTTC; CDR3aa: CASSRTSDYEQFF